The rows below give T cell receptor beta chains drawn from one sample of a study of T-cell memory formation after mild COVID-19. Each CDR3 protein is one row after TCRdb ran MiXCR on the 5' RACE reads. Seen here are fewer than 350,000 distinct CDR3 sequences, roughly 8.2% observed once, and the top ten hold 20% to 25%. The sequenced material came from PBMCs or a T cell subset sorted from them (not recorded which). These receptors all come from a man younger than 35 who had mild COVID-19 (a few samples of this study predate the infection). Cell type and time point are not known. CDR3s include the opening cysteine and the closing phenylalanine or tryptophan. The D gene is left open where the match is weak. Some rows mark clone size as missing; the rest say once, few, many or name a class of expanded clone.

cdr3_aa | cdr3_nt | d_call | v_call | clone_size | j_call
CSVDSAGYTF | TGCAGCGTGGACAGTGCTGGCTACACCTTC | - | TRBV29-1 | - | TRBJ1-2
CATSGTGGYNEQFF | TGTGCCACCTCCGGGACAGGGGGCTACAATGAGCAGTTCTTC | TRBD1 | TRBV24-1 | few | TRBJ2-1
CASSQPTGSANTGELFF | TGTGCCAGCAGCCAACCGACAGGATCGGCGAACACCGGGGAGCTGTTTTTT | - | TRBV3-1 | many | TRBJ2-2
CASREAPGRQGGHGYTF | TGCGCCAGCAGGGAGGCCCCGGGCAGACAGGGGGGACATGGCTACACCTTC | TRBD1 | TRBV5-1 | - | TRBJ1-2
CSARHGTSGFSYEQYF | TGCAGTGCTAGGCACGGGACTAGCGGGTTCTCCTACGAGCAGTACTTC | TRBD2 | TRBV20-1 | - | TRBJ2-7
CASSFGGRNEQFF | TGTGCCAGCAGTTTCGGGGGCCGGAATGAGCAGTTCTTC | - | TRBV28 | - | TRBJ2-1
CASSLVSGGAETQYF | TGTGCCAGCAGCTTAGTTAGCGGGGGGGCGGAGACCCAGTACTTC | TRBD2 | TRBV7-2 | few | TRBJ2-5
CASTREGILGEQYF | TGTGCCAGCACCCGAGAGGGCATACTGGGCGAGCAGTACTTC | - | TRBV2 | few | TRBJ2-7
CASSSLCTGELFF | TGTGCCAGCAGTTCCCTCTGCACCGGGGAGCTGTTTTTT | - | TRBV6-6 | - | TRBJ2-2
CASSLRDRRTSEQFF | TGTGCCAGCAGCCTCCGGGACAGACGTACCTCCGAGCAGTTCTTC | TRBD1 | TRBV11-1 | few | TRBJ2-1
CASRLGGVSTDTQYF | TGTGCCAGCAGGTTGGGGGGGGTTAGCACAGATACGCAGTATTTT | TRBD2 | TRBV27 | - | TRBJ2-3
CASSFQTGGQETQYF | TGCGCCAGCAGCTTTCAGACAGGGGGACAAGAGACCCAGTACTTC | TRBD1 | TRBV5-1 | many | TRBJ2-5
CSATHGQDRSPLHF | TGCAGTGCTACCCATGGACAGGATCGATCACCCCTCCACTTT | TRBD1 | TRBV20-1 | few | TRBJ1-6
CAISPLEGANEQFF | TGTGCCATCAGTCCCCTTGAAGGAGCCAATGAGCAGTTCTTC | - | TRBV10-3 | - | TRBJ2-1
CASSQTRPGNTIYF | TGCGCCAGCAGTCAGACCCGGCCGGGAAACACCATATATTTT | - | TRBV5-1 | - | TRBJ1-3
CASSPTRQGNLQETQYF | TGTGCCAGCAGCCCGACCCGACAGGGGAATTTACAAGAGACCCAGTACTTC | TRBD1 | TRBV7-9 | - | TRBJ2-5
CASSQDQGFTEAFF | TGTGCCAGCAGCCAAGATCAAGGGTTCACTGAAGCTTTCTTT | - | TRBV4-2 | - | TRBJ1-1
CASSLTSTVRPNYGYTF | TGTGCCAGCTCGCTAACCTCGACAGTGCGCCCTAACTATGGCTACACCTTC | - | TRBV18 | - | TRBJ1-2
CSARDPLAGEQETQYF | TGCAGTGCTAGAGATCCGCTAGCGGGGGAACAAGAGACCCAGTACTTC | TRBD2 | TRBV20-1 | few | TRBJ2-5
CASSQTGGGLQETQYF | TGTGCCAGCAGCCAAACCGGGGGGGGACTCCAAGAGACCCAGTACTTC | TRBD2 | TRBV4-2 | few | TRBJ2-5
CASSDQGGRGNQPQHF | TGTGCCAGCAGTGATCAAGGGGGAAGGGGCAATCAGCCCCAGCATTTT | - | TRBV2 | - | TRBJ1-5
CASSYDGRELFF | TGTGCCAGCAGTTACGATGGACGGGAGCTGTTTTTT | - | TRBV6-2/TRBV6-3 | - | TRBJ2-2
CASSVRDYGYTF | TGTGCCAGCAGCGTGAGGGACTATGGCTACACCTTC | - | TRBV9 | - | TRBJ1-2
CSARELAGGPGEQFF | TGCAGTGCTAGAGAACTAGCGGGAGGGCCGGGTGAGCAGTTCTTC | TRBD2 | TRBV20-1 | - | TRBJ2-1
CASSPRDSTDTQYF | TGTGCCAGCTCACCCCGGGACAGCACAGATACGCAGTATTTT | - | TRBV18 | many | TRBJ2-3
CATSRDRISYGYTF | TGTGCCACCAGCAGAGATCGAATTTCCTATGGCTACACCTTC | - | TRBV15 | - | TRBJ1-2
CASSQDWVKREQETQYF | TGTGCCAGCAGCCAAGACTGGGTCAAGCGCGAGCAAGAGACCCAGTACTTC | - | TRBV14 | many | TRBJ2-5
CASTGAGANVLTF | TGTGCCAGCACCGGAGCAGGGGCCAACGTCCTGACTTTC | - | TRBV6-2/TRBV6-3 | - | TRBJ2-6
CSARISGGDQPQHF | TGCAGTGCTAGAATTTCAGGGGGCGATCAGCCCCAGCATTTT | TRBD1 | TRBV20-1 | - | TRBJ1-5
CASSLDVYEQYF | TGCGCCAGCAGCTTGGACGTCTACGAGCAGTACTTC | - | TRBV5-1 | many | TRBJ2-7
CASRADRETQYF | TGTGCCAGCAGGGCGGACAGAGAGACCCAGTACTTC | - | TRBV2 | many | TRBJ2-5
CASSYSAGRRNEKLFF | TGTGCCAGCAGTTACTCGGCGGGACGGCGGAATGAAAAACTGTTTTTT | - | TRBV6-5 | - | TRBJ1-4
CASSPTGRRETQYF | TGTGCCAGCAGCCCGACAGGGCGTAGAGAGACCCAGTACTTC | TRBD1 | TRBV3-1 | few | TRBJ2-5
CASSVQGSDSPLHF | TGTGCCAGCAGCGTACAGGGATCTGATTCACCCCTCCACTTT | - | TRBV4-2 | - | TRBJ1-6
CASSQDLRNTEAFF | TGCGCCAGCAGCCAAGATCTTCGGAACACTGAAGCTTTCTTT | - | TRBV4-3 | - | TRBJ1-1
CASSSPTNTEAFF | TGTGCCAGCAGTTCACCCACTAACACTGAAGCTTTCTTT | - | TRBV6-6 | few | TRBJ1-1
CASSQAGQLYGYTF | TGCGCCAGCAGCCAAGCTGGACAGCTCTATGGCTACACCTTC | - | TRBV4-3 | - | TRBJ1-2
CASSSPETGKGSPLHF | TGTGCCAGCAGCTCCCCTGAGACAGGGAAAGGTTCACCCCTCCACTTT | TRBD1 | TRBV7-2 | many | TRBJ1-6
CASSPRATGTDTQYF | TGTGCCAGCAGCCCTCGGGCCACGGGGACAGATACGCAGTATTTT | - | TRBV7-9 | few | TRBJ2-3
CASTLSLGNQPQHF | TGTGCCAGCACTCTGTCTTTGGGCAATCAGCCCCAGCATTTT | - | TRBV12-3/TRBV12-4 | few | TRBJ1-5
CASSQDRAEKLFF | TGCGCCAGCAGCCAAGATAGGGCCGAAAAACTGTTTTTT | - | TRBV4-3 | many | TRBJ1-4
CASSEQGASTGELFF | TGTGCCAGCAGCGAACAGGGGGCGAGCACCGGGGAGCTGTTTTTT | TRBD1 | TRBV9 | few | TRBJ2-2
CASSFTGGNTEAFF | TGTGCCAGCAGCTTTACAGGGGGGAACACTGAAGCTTTCTTT | TRBD1 | TRBV7-8 | many | TRBJ1-1
CASSPPERSSYNEQFF | TGTGCCAGCAGCCCCCCAGAAAGGAGCTCCTACAATGAGCAGTTCTTC | - | TRBV11-2 | - | TRBJ2-1
CASFRLTGLHKTQYF | TGTGCCTCCTTCCGACTGACAGGACTCCATAAGACCCAGTACTTC | - | TRBV7-2 | few | TRBJ2-5
CSARVAGGQSDTQYF | TGCAGTGCTAGAGTTGCGGGGGGGCAGTCAGATACGCAGTATTTT | TRBD2 | TRBV20-1 | - | TRBJ2-3
CASSALLAGGPSTDTQYF | TGTGCCAGCAGTGCCCTACTAGCGGGGGGGCCTAGCACAGATACGCAGTATTTT | TRBD2 | TRBV27 | many | TRBJ2-3
CASRRGTGGERSQPQHF | TGTGCCAGCAGACGAGGAACAGGGGGCGAAAGGTCTCAGCCCCAGCATTTT | - | TRBV21-1 | many | TRBJ1-5
CASSPGPGGYF | TGTGCCAGCAGCCCAGGGCCCGGAGGGTACTTC | - | TRBV12-3/TRBV12-4 | many | TRBJ2-4
CASSLDSGREAFF | TGTGCCAGCAGCTTAGATTCAGGGCGGGAAGCTTTCTTT | - | TRBV7-9 | many | TRBJ1-1